This paragraph covers one T cell receptor (beta chain) sequence. The repertoire was sequenced with immunoSEQ multiplex PCR; TCRdb's copy has only in-frame clones and lacks some. Counted here are approximately 89,000 clones, about 81% occurring once; the ten biggest clones make up 10% to 15%. This specimen belongs to a study of blood T cell repertoires in COVID-19. This CDR3 is 14 amino acids long. V lost 6 bases to trimming and J lost 1 base; unmatched junction nucleotides: 0. The V gene's germline CDR1 is LNHDA and CDR2 SQIVND (reference sequence). The source of this sequence is a human donor in a cohort sampled during active COVID-19. Sequenced material: peripheral blood. The chain links TRBV19 to TRBJ1-6; 7 bases map to TRBD1. Here the CDR3 reads CASRTGSYNSPLHF. The CDR3 DNA reads TGTGCCAGTAGGACAGGGTCCTATAATTCACCCCTCCACTTT.